This T cell receptor beta chain was sequenced in a study of T-cell memory formation after mild COVID-19. Study summary: In these data, TCR clusters were largely donor specific.

Study-level findings and limits: Clones contracting day 15 to 85 were balanced CD4/CD8; later expanders leaned CD4+. Researchers could not confirm that second-wave clones peaking on day 37 targeted SARS-CoV-2.

Germline assignment: CDR1 LGHDT and CDR2 YNNKEL (reference sequence). V lost 1 base to trimming and J lost 14 bases, with 15 bases between them. The CDR3 is made up of 14 amino acids. About this clonotype itself: Its antigen is unidentified.

The TCR alpha and TCR beta cDNA libraries, bearing sample barcodes and UMIs, were generated by 5'RACE using constant-segment primers. MiXCR, applied by TCRdb to the 5' RACE reads, yields one record per CDR3 protein. The table includes 530,000 or so distinct CDR3 sequences, 17% detected once. The sequence was obtained from an adult woman who had mild COVID-19 (a few samples of this study predate the infection). Cell type and time point are not known. This sequence joins TRBV3-1 and TRBJ1-6; D is uncertain. Material: PBMCs or a T cell subset sorted from them (not recorded which). The CDR3 nucleotides read TGTGCCAGCAGCCAAGGGGGAGGGTTGGGGTCCCTCCACTTT. This encodes CASSQGGGLGSLHF. Supplemented by reference TRBV3-1 and TRBJ1-6, the full variable domain reads DTAVSQTPKYLVTQMGNDKSIKCEQNLGHDTMYWYKQDSKKFLKIMFSYNNKELIINETVPNRFSPKSPDKAHLNLHINSLELGDSAVYFCASSQGGGLGSLHFGNGTRLTVT.